This is a list of T cell receptor beta chains from one sample in a study of cytomegalovirus exposure and HLA in healthy donors. Libraries were prepared by immunoSEQ multiplex PCR; TCRdb keeps only in-frame clonotypes and omits some of them. The sample holds fewer than 140,000 clones, 71% seen once. Sample: PBMCs. The receptors were gathered from a female donor in good health and CMV-seronegative. CDR3s include the opening cysteine and the closing phenylalanine or tryptophan. Fields, in order: V gene, D gene, clone size, J gene, CDR3 protein, CDR3 DNA. D genes are given only for firm matches. Clone size is stated in some rows and not others, as once, few, many or a class when expanded.

V gene: TRBV30; D gene: NA; clone size: NA; J gene: TRBJ2-7; CDR3 protein: CAWSNWGQRQGPYEQYF; CDR3 DNA: TGTGCCTGGAGTAACTGGGGCCAAAGGCAGGGGCCCTACGAGCAGTACTTC
V gene: TRBV28; D gene: TRBD2; clone size: NA; J gene: TRBJ2-7; CDR3 protein: CASSLLAGMNEQYF; CDR3 DNA: TGTGCCAGCAGTCTACTAGCGGGAATGAACGAGCAGTACTTC
V gene: TRBV2; D gene: NA; clone size: NA; J gene: TRBJ2-1; CDR3 protein: CASSRGYNEQFF; CDR3 DNA: TGTGCCAGCAGTCGAGGATACAATGAGCAGTTCTTC
V gene: TRBV27; D gene: NA; clone size: NA; J gene: TRBJ2-1; CDR3 protein: CASSLFPTDSNEQFF; CDR3 DNA: TGTGCCAGCAGTTTATTCCCGACAGACTCAAATGAGCAGTTCTTC
V gene: TRBV7-9; D gene: TRBD1; clone size: NA; J gene: TRBJ2-7; CDR3 protein: CASSSGQGNYEQYF; CDR3 DNA: TGTGCCAGCAGCTCGGGACAGGGTAACTACGAGCAGTACTTC
V gene: TRBV28; D gene: TRBD1; clone size: few; J gene: TRBJ1-5; CDR3 protein: CASSLEDRLGNQPQHF; CDR3 DNA: TGTGCCAGCAGTCTAGAGGACAGGTTGGGCAATCAGCCCCAGCATTTT
V gene: TRBV27; D gene: TRBD1; clone size: NA; J gene: TRBJ1-4; CDR3 protein: CASADRGRGNEKLFF; CDR3 DNA: TGTGCCAGCGCCGACAGGGGGAGAGGGAATGAAAAACTGTTTTTT
V gene: TRBV11-2; D gene: NA; clone size: NA; J gene: TRBJ2-2; CDR3 protein: CASSLDSTGELFF; CDR3 DNA: TGTGCCAGCAGCTTAGATAGCACCGGGGAGCTGTTTTTT
V gene: TRBV25-1; D gene: NA; clone size: NA; J gene: TRBJ1-3; CDR3 protein: CASRDTGNTIYF; CDR3 DNA: TGTGCCAGCAGGGACACGGGAAACACCATATATTTT
V gene: TRBV11-3; D gene: NA; clone size: few; J gene: TRBJ2-7; CDR3 protein: CASSLFPKGVFEQYF; CDR3 DNA: TGTGCCAGCAGCTTATTCCCTAAGGGGGTCTTCGAGCAGTACTTC
V gene: TRBV7-2; D gene: NA; clone size: NA; J gene: TRBJ2-5; CDR3 protein: CASSVGQGETQYF; CDR3 DNA: TGTGCCAGCAGCGTGGGACAAGGAGAGACCCAGTACTTC
V gene: TRBV5-1; D gene: NA; clone size: NA; J gene: TRBJ2-7; CDR3 protein: CASSLDLGRTYEQYF; CDR3 DNA: TGCGCCAGCAGCTTGGATTTGGGCCGAACCTACGAGCAGTACTTC
V gene: TRBV5-1; D gene: NA; clone size: NA; J gene: TRBJ2-2; CDR3 protein: CASSLAARTNTGELFF; CDR3 DNA: TGCGCCAGCAGCTTGGCGGCGAGGACGAACACCGGGGAGCTGTTTTTT
V gene: TRBV27; D gene: TRBD1; clone size: NA; J gene: TRBJ1-2; CDR3 protein: CASSPRTGTYGYTF; CDR3 DNA: TGTGCCAGCAGTCCTCGGACAGGAACCTATGGCTACACCTTC
V gene: TRBV4-1; D gene: TRBD2; clone size: NA; J gene: TRBJ2-7; CDR3 protein: CASSQDPPGLAATYEQYF; CDR3 DNA: TGCGCCAGCAGCCAAGACCCCCCCGGACTAGCGGCCACCTACGAGCAGTACTTC
V gene: TRBV6-6; D gene: NA; clone size: NA; J gene: TRBJ1-5; CDR3 protein: CASRTRQAPNQPQHF; CDR3 DNA: TGTGCCAGCAGAACCAGACAGGCGCCTAATCAGCCCCAGCATTTT
V gene: TRBV19; D gene: TRBD1; clone size: NA; J gene: TRBJ1-2; CDR3 protein: CASTQAGGYGYTF; CDR3 DNA: TGTGCCAGTACCCAGGCAGGGGGGTATGGCTACACCTTC
V gene: TRBV5-1; D gene: TRBD2; clone size: NA; J gene: TRBJ2-1; CDR3 protein: CASSGDVAGGLLEQFF; CDR3 DNA: TGCGCCAGCAGCGGCGACGTAGCGGGAGGGCTATTAGAGCAGTTCTTC
V gene: TRBV28; D gene: NA; clone size: NA; J gene: TRBJ2-4; CDR3 protein: CASSAPGSNIQYF; CDR3 DNA: TGTGCCAGCAGTGCCCCCGGGTCAAACATTCAGTACTTC
V gene: TRBV28; D gene: NA; clone size: NA; J gene: TRBJ2-5; CDR3 protein: CASSVEDYRAQGWETQYF; CDR3 DNA: TGTGCCAGCAGTGTGGAGGACTACCGCGCCCAAGGGTGGGAGACCCAGTACTTC
V gene: TRBV6-1; D gene: NA; clone size: NA; J gene: TRBJ1-2; CDR3 protein: CASSEGRDGYTF; CDR3 DNA: TGTGCCAGCAGTGAAGGGCGGGATGGCTACACCTTC
V gene: TRBV19; D gene: NA; clone size: few; J gene: TRBJ1-2; CDR3 protein: CASSIDGQVSVYGYTF; CDR3 DNA: TGTGCCAGTAGTATAGATGGGCAGGTCTCTGTCTATGGCTACACCTTC
V gene: TRBV7-3; D gene: TRBD2; clone size: once; J gene: TRBJ2-7; CDR3 protein: CASSSRGGGSSEQYF; CDR3 DNA: TGTGCCAGCAGCTCGAGGGGTGGCGGGAGTAGTGAGCAGTACTTC
V gene: TRBV7-2; D gene: TRBD2; clone size: NA; J gene: TRBJ2-7; CDR3 protein: CASSPIAGGRQYF; CDR3 DNA: TGTGCCAGCAGCCCTATAGCGGGAGGGCGGCAGTACTTC
V gene: TRBV5-8; D gene: TRBD1; clone size: few; J gene: TRBJ2-7; CDR3 protein: CASSYTGTVAYEQYF; CDR3 DNA: TGTGCCAGCAGCTATACCGGGACAGTTGCCTACGAGCAGTACTTC
V gene: TRBV6-5; D gene: TRBD1; clone size: NA; J gene: TRBJ2-2; CDR3 protein: CASSLDRGTGELFF; CDR3 DNA: TGTGCCAGCAGTTTGGACAGGGGGACCGGGGAGCTGTTTTTT
V gene: TRBV19; D gene: NA; clone size: NA; J gene: TRBJ1-1; CDR3 protein: CASRLFTEAFF; CDR3 DNA: TGTGCCAGTAGACTGTTCACTGAAGCTTTCTTT
V gene: TRBV11-2; D gene: TRBD2; clone size: NA; J gene: TRBJ2-7; CDR3 protein: CASSLDASGGREQYF; CDR3 DNA: TGTGCCAGCAGCTTAGATGCTAGCGGGGGGCGGGAGCAGTACTTC